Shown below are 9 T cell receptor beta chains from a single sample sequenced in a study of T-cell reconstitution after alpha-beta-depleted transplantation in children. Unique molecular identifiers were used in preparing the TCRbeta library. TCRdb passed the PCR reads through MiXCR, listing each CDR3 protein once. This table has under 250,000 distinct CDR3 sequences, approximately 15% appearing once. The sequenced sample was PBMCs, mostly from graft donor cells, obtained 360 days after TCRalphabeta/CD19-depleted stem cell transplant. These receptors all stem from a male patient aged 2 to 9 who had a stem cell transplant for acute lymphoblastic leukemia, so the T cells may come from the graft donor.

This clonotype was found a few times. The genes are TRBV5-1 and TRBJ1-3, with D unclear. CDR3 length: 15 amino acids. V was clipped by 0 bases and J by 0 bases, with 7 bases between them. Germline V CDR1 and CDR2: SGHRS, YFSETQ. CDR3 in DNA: TGCGCCAGCAGCTTGGACACTAGCTCTGGAAACACCATATATTTT. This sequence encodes CASSLDTSSGNTIYF.

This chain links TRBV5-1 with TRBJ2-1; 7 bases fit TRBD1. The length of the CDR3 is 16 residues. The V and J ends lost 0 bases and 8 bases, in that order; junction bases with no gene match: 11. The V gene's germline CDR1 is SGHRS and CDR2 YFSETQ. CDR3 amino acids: CASSLVSSGGGDEQFF. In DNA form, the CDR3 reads TGCGCCAGCAGCTTGGTTTCGTCAGGGGGTGGCGATGAGCAGTTCTTC.

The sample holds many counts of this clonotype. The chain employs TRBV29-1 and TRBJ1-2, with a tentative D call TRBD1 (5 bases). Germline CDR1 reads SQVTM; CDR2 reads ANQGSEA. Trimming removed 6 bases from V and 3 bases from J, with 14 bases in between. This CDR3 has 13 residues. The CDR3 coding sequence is TGCAGCGTAGGAACGGGACCTTACTATGGCTACACCTTC. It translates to CSVGTGPYYGYTF. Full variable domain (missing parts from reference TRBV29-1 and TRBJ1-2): SAVISQKPSRDICQRGTSLTIQCQVDSQVTMMFWYRQQPGQSLTLIATANQGSEATYESGFVIDKFPISRPNLTFSTLTVSNMSPEDSSIYLCSVGTGPYYGYTFGSGTRLTVV.

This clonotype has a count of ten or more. The CDR3 loop reads CASGPYSTQYF. The CDR3 coding sequence is TGTGCCAGTGGACCCTATTCGACCCAGTACTTC. The chain recombines TRBV14 with TRBJ2-5; D ambiguous. The V gene's germline CDR1 is SGHDN and CDR2 FVKESK. The CDR3 is made up of 11 amino acids. The germline V and J ends were trimmed by 9 bases and 7 bases, with 12 bases remaining between them.

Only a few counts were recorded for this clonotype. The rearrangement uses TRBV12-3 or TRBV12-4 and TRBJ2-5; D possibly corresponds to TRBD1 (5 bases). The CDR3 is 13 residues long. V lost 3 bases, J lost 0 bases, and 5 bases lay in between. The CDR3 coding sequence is TGTGCCAGCAGTTTGGACAACCAAGAGACCCAGTACTTC. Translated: CASSLDNQETQYF.

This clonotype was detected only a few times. The CDR3: CAICSSGSYEQYF. CDR3 coding DNA: TGTGCCATCTGTAGTAGCGGCTCCTACGAGCAGTACTTC. The chain recombines TRBV10-3 with TRBJ2-7; a weak D match, TRBD2 (6 bases). The CDR3 spans 13 residues. Germline-derived CDR1 and CDR2 are ENHRY and SYGVKD. Trimming removed 8 bases at V and 0 bases at J, with 11 bases between.

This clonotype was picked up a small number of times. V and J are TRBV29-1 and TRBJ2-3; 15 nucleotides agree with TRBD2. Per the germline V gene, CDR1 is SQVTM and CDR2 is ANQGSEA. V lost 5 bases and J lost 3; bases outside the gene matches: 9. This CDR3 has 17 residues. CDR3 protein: CSVSPGLAGGRTDTQYF. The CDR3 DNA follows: TGCAGCGTTTCTCCGGGACTAGCGGGGGGCCGGACAGATACGCAGTATTTT.

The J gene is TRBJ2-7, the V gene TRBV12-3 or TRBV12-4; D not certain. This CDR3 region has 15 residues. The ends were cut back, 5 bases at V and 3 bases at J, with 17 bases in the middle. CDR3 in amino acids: CASSPWTSLNYEQYF. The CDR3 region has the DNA TGTGCCAGCAGTCCATGGACGAGCCTCAACTACGAGCAGTACTTC.

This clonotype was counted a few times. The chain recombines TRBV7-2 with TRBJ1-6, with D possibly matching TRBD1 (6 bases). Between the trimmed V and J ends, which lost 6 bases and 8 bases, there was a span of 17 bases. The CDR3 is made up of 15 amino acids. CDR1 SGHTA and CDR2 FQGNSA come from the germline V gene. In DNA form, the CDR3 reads TGTGCCAGCAGTACAGGGCGCTGGGGTGATTCACCCCTCCACTTT. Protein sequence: CASSTGRWGDSPLHF.